These 10 T cell receptor beta chains were all obtained from the same sample, sequenced in a study of CD8 T cells in ankylosing spondylitis. Study findings and constraints: A TCR beta motif of under ten highly homologous variants appeared characteristic of ankylosing spondylitis blood.

TCRdb reprocessed the 5' RACE reads via MiXCR and lists one record per CDR3 protein. The table lists under 850,000 distinct CDR3 sequences, roughly 20% of them singletons, with around 20% in the top ten. These receptors have no identified antigens. The source material was blood, either unsorted or a sorted T cell fraction (not recorded which). Every receptor here comes from a male donor with ankylosing spondylitis.

This clonotype occurred a few times. This chain uses TRBV20-1 with TRBJ1-5; no clear D gene. The CDR3 runs to 13 residues. The V gene's germline CDR1 is DFQATT and CDR2 SNEGSKA (reference sequence). Trimming took off 3 bases at V and 5 bases at J, with 11 bases between the two ends. Here the CDR3 DNA reads TGCAGTGCTAGTTGGGGAGGTGATCAGCCCCAGCATTTT. It codes for CSASWGGDQPQHF.

This clonotype was observed a few times. The chain links TRBV20-1 to TRBJ1-5, with TRBD1 identical over 7 bases. The V segment lost 7 bases and the J segment 6 bases; nucleotides outside the gene matches: 6. The CDR3 sequence is 12 residues long. In germline, CDR1 is DFQATT, CDR2 SNEGSKA (reference sequence). The CDR3 spells CSVGQGVQPQHF. The CDR3 DNA is TGCAGTGTAGGTCAGGGGGTTCAGCCCCAGCATTTT.

This rearrangement joins TRBV20-1 to TRBJ2-7; D remains ambiguous. The V and J ends lost 3 bases and 0 bases respectively, with 12 bases between them. This CDR3 has 14 residues. Germline CDR1 and CDR2: DFQATT and SNEGSKA (reference sequence). This CDR3 is CSASSALPSYEQYF. CDR3 nucleotide sequence: TGCAGTGCTAGTTCCGCCCTGCCCTCCTACGAGCAGTACTTC.

This clonotype was observed a few times. The V gene is TRBV2, the J gene TRBJ2-3; D is undetermined. The germline V gene encodes CDR1 SNHLY and CDR2 FYNNEI. V was cut by 6 bases and J by 1 base, with 8 bases left in between. CDR3 length equals 13 residues. CDR3 DNA sequence: TGTGCCAGCAGCATACATGGCACAGATACGCAGTATTTT. This gives the protein CASSIHGTDTQYF.

The chain recombines TRBV15 with TRBJ1-4; D is undetermined. The CDR3 is made up of 16 amino acids. V was cut by 5 bases and J by 2 bases, with 15 bases left in between. In germline, CDR1 is LNHNV, CDR2 YYDKDF (reference sequence). Here the CDR3 DNA reads TGTGCCACCAGCCGGACCTTGGGGTCTACTAATGAAAAACTGTTTTTT. Translation gives CATSRTLGSTNEKLFF.

This chain connects TRBV20-1 to TRBJ1-6, with D possibly matching TRBD1 (5 bases). The CDR3 extends over 15 amino acids. Trimming took off 0 bases at V and 5 bases at J, with 11 bases between the two ends. CDR1 is DFQATT and CDR2 is SNEGSKA in the germline V gene (reference sequence). The CDR3 coding sequence is TGCAGTGCTAGAGAGGGGCAGGGAAATAATTCACCCCTCCACTTT. This sequence encodes CSAREGQGNNSPLHF.

This clonotype was picked up a small number of times. The J gene is TRBJ2-1, the V gene TRBV29-1; D unclear. V was clipped by 6 bases and J by 5 bases, with 11 bases between them. This CDR3 is 12 amino acids long. Per the germline V gene, CDR1 is SQVTM and CDR2 is ANQGSEA. This CDR3 reads CSVNSANNEQFF. The DNA of the CDR3 is TGCAGCGTCAACAGCGCCAACAATGAGCAGTTCTTC.

In this sample, this clonotype turned up a few times. The chain carries TRBV20-1 and TRBJ2-3; D is unclear. Trimming shortened V by 1 base and J by 5 bases, and 10 bases separated the two germline ends. CDR3 length equals 13 residues. Germline lookup yields CDR1 DFQATT and CDR2 SNEGSKA (reference sequence). The CDR3 nucleotides read TGCAGTGCTAGAGCTCCCGACATAGATACGCAGTATTTT. This gives the protein CSARAPDIDTQYF.

The gene calls are TRBV18 and TRBJ1-4; possibly TRBD1 for D (6 bases). The ends were cut back, 6 bases at V and 1 base at J, with 18 bases in the middle. Germline loops: CDR1 KGHSH, CDR2 LQKENI. CDR3 length: 17 amino acids. The CDR3 sequence is CASSPRRTDLTNEKLFF. The CDR3 DNA reads as TGTGCCAGCTCGCCTCGAAGGACAGACCTAACTAATGAAAAACTGTTTTTT.

This clonotype was seen a few times. The J gene is TRBJ2-5, the V gene TRBV12-3 or TRBV12-4; the match to TRBD1 covers 7 bases. This CDR3 is built from 16 residues. The J segment lost 5 bases and the V segment lost 6 bases, leaving 15 bases of the junction unmatched. CDR3 sequence: CASSRLRDRRKETQYF. CDR3 coding DNA: TGTGCCAGCAGCCGCCTCCGGGACAGAAGAAAGGAGACCCAGTACTTC.